Below are 27 T cell receptor beta chains sequenced from a single sample in a study of T cell changes during pregnancy in multiple sclerosis. Clones were read by immunoSEQ multiplex PCR, and TCRdb kept only the in-frame ones, dropping some. The table lists some 80,000 clones, about 93% of them singletons. Sequenced here: CD4+ T cells from peripheral blood mononuclear cells, sampled after pregnancy. These receptors were obtained from a female donor with multiple sclerosis, enrolled in a pregnancy study.

The chain couples TRBV19 to TRBJ2-6, with D possibly matching TRBD2 (6 bases). The CDR3 runs 15 residues. CDR1 is LNHDA and CDR2 is SQIVND in the germline V gene (reference sequence). The ends were cut back, 4 bases at V and 1 base at J, with 8 bases in the middle. CDR3 coding DNA: TGTGCCAGTAGTACCGGGGGATCTGGGGCCAACGTCCTGACTTTC. Encoded protein: CASSTGGSGANVLTF.

DNA for the CDR3: TGTGCCAGCAGCGGACAGCGTGGGGGCATGAACACTGAAGCTTTCTTT. It codes for CASSGQRGGMNTEAFF. V and J are TRBV5-4 and TRBJ1-1; perhaps TRBD1 as D (6 bases). The CDR3 extends over 16 amino acids. CDR1 is SGHNT, CDR2 YYREEE, per germline (reference sequence). V lost 4 bases to trimming and J lost 0 bases, with 16 bases between them.

J is TRBJ1-6 and V is TRBV19; D is ambiguous. Trimming pared 6 bases from V and 7 bases from J, leaving 13 bases between. The CDR3 totals 14 residues. The germline gives CDR1 LNHDA, CDR2 SQIVND (reference sequence). In DNA form, the CDR3 reads TGTGCCAGTAGCCCAGGCGCCTTCAATTCACCCCTCCACTTT. It encodes CASSPGAFNSPLHF.

V gene TRBV10-2 combines with J gene TRBJ2-7, with 7 positions matching TRBD1. V gave up 6 bases and J gave up 6 bases; unmatched junction bases: 11. The CDR3 covers 14 residues. CDR1 and CDR2 from the germline V gene are WSHSY and SAAADI. CDR3 sequence (DNA): TGCGCCAGCAGCGCGACAGGGAATAACGGCGAGCAGTACTTC. Translating gives CASSATGNNGEQYF.

The chain carries TRBV7-8 and TRBJ1-4, with 7 bases fitting TRBD1. Losses at the gene ends were 5 bases for V and 8 bases for J; bases not matched to a gene: 14. Germline V gene sequence: CDR1 SGHVS, CDR2 FQNEAQ. The CDR3 spans 16 residues. CDR3 DNA: TGTGCCAGCAGCCCTCGACAGGGTGCCCGTACGGAAAAACTGTTTTTT. It codes for CASSPRQGARTEKLFF.

The chain employs TRBV18 and TRBJ2-6, with 7 bases lining up with TRBD1. The length of the CDR3 is 17 residues. J gave up 0 bases and V 3 bases, and 5 bases lay outside the gene matches. Germline V lookup: CDR1 KGHSH, CDR2 LQKENI. CDR3 DNA sequence: TGTGCCAGCTCACCTTGGACAGGTGGCTCTGGGGCCAACGTCCTGACTTTC. Translated, it gives CASSPWTGGSGANVLTF.

This clone was recorded only once. The rearrangement uses TRBV11-2 and TRBJ2-1; D possibly corresponds to TRBD2 (5 bases). The germline V gene encodes CDR1 SGHAT and CDR2 FQNNGV. Trimming cost V 3 bases and J 0 bases, with 15 bases left between them. CDR3 size: 17 residues. The CDR3 sequence is CASSLRATSSSYNEQFF. The DNA for the CDR3 is TGTGCCAGCAGCTTGAGGGCCACTTCTAGCTCCTACAATGAGCAGTTCTTC.

The J gene is TRBJ2-2, the V gene TRBV9; TRBD2 agrees at 12 bases. Germline V gene sequence: CDR1 SGDLS, CDR2 YYNGEE. The CDR3 consists of 15 residues. The trim removed 3 bases at V and 6 bases at J, leaving 3 bases unmatched. CDR3 sequence: CASSALAGGPGELFF. Written as DNA, the CDR3 is TGTGCCAGCAGCGCTCTAGCGGGAGGGCCCGGGGAGCTGTTTTTT. Full variable domain (rest looked up from reference TRBV9 and TRBJ2-2): DSGVTQTPKHLITATGQRVTLRCSPRSGDLSVYWYQQSLDQGLQFLIQYYNGEERAKGNILERFSAQQFPDLHSELNLSSLELGDSALYFCASSALAGGPGELFFGEGSRLTVL.

V is TRBV6-1 and J is TRBJ1-1; D uncertain. This CDR3 spans 12 amino acids. V lost 1 base, J lost 5 bases, and 5 bases lay in between. The germline V gene has CDR1 MNHNS and CDR2 SASEGT. CDR3 sequence (DNA): TGTGCCAGCAGTGAAGGACTTACTGAAGCTTTCTTT. It codes for CASSEGLTEAFF.

The chain combines TRBV11-2 with TRBJ1-2; 12 positions match TRBD1. The CDR3 spans 15 residues. CDR1 and CDR2 from the germline V gene are SGHAT and FQNNGV. The ends lost 5 bases at V and 4 bases at J; junction bases unmatched: 5. The CDR3 is CASSQGTGGFYGYTF. The CDR3 nucleotides are TGTGCCAGCAGCCAGGGGACAGGGGGCTTCTATGGCTACACCTTC. Variable domain in full (rest from reference TRBV11-2 and TRBJ1-2): EAGVAQSPRYKIIEKRQSVAFWCNPISGHATLYWYQQILGQGPKLLIQFQNNGVVDDSQLPKDRFSAERLKGVDSTLKIQPAKLEDSAVYLCASSQGTGGFYGYTFGSGTRLTVV.

The CDR3 nucleotides are TGTGCCAGCAGCTCCGGACTAGCGGGAGGGCACGAGCAGTACTTC. This sequence encodes CASSSGLAGGHEQYF. The chain combines TRBV5-4 with TRBJ2-7, with TRBD2 matching over 15 bases. In germline, CDR1 is SGHNT, CDR2 YYREEE (reference sequence). The trim removed 3 bases at V and 5 bases at J, leaving 3 bases unmatched. CDR3 size: 15 residues.

The chain has TRBV7-2 and TRBJ2-7, with D possibly TRBD2 on 6 matching bases. The ends were cut back, 0 bases at V and 0 bases at J, with 15 bases in the middle. This CDR3 comprises 17 residues. CDR1 and CDR2 from the germline V gene are SGHTA and FQGNSA. The CDR3 DNA sequence: TGTGCCAGCAGCTTAGCGGGGACTTCCTCAAGCTCCTACGAGCAGTACTTC. It is translated as CASSLAGTSSSSYEQYF.

V gene TRBV11-2 combines with J gene TRBJ2-5, with 9 bases lining up with TRBD2. The CDR3 is made up of 15 amino acids. After removal of 2 bases from V and 0 bases from J, the junction contained 1 base not matched to a gene. CDR1 is SGHAT, CDR2 FQNNGV, per germline. This CDR3 reads CASSLPSGNQETQYF. CDR3 sequence (DNA): TGTGCCAGCAGCTTACCTAGCGGGAACCAAGAGACCCAGTACTTC.

CDR3 nucleotide sequence: TGTGCCAGCAGTTCCTCCCCGGGGGGCAATCAGCCCCAGCATTTT. It codes for CASSSSPGGNQPQHF. This chain links TRBV28 with TRBJ1-5, with a possible D match to TRBD1 (5 bases). Trimming removed 4 bases from V and 2 bases from J, with 12 bases in between. The CDR3 is made up of 15 amino acids. Germline assignment: CDR1 MDHEN and CDR2 SYDVKM.

The count of this clone is one. J is TRBJ2-2 and V is TRBV5-8; 9 bases are a match to TRBD2. J lost 4 bases, V lost 5 bases, and 6 bases had no gene match. This CDR3 contains 15 residues. The germline V gene encodes CDR1 SGHTS and CDR2 YDEGEE. In nucleotides, the CDR3 is TGTGCCAGCAGTATATTACTAGCGGGCACCGGGGAGCTGTTTTTT. This encodes CASSILLAGTGELFF.

V usage is TRBV6-5 and J usage is TRBJ2-5; tentative D call: TRBD1 (6 bases). Germline lookup yields CDR1 MNHEY and CDR2 SVGAGI. This CDR3 comprises 13 residues. The ends were cut back, 8 bases at V and 2 bases at J, with 12 bases in the middle. This CDR3 reads CASHRDPQETQYF. CDR3 DNA: TGTGCCAGCCACAGGGACCCACAAGAGACCCAGTACTTC.

The chain uses TRBV14 and TRBJ1-1; possibly TRBD1 for D (5 bases). In germline, CDR1 is SGHDN, CDR2 FVKESK. V lost 4 bases to trimming and J lost 0 bases, with 9 bases between them. The CDR3 has 14 amino acids. The CDR3 is CASSPGHLNTEAFF. The CDR3 nucleotides are TGTGCCAGCAGCCCCGGACACTTGAACACTGAAGCTTTCTTT.

The chain links TRBV5-6 to TRBJ1-1; a weak D match, TRBD1 (6 bases). This CDR3 spans 13 amino acids. CDR1 and CDR2 (germline): SGHDT, YYEEEE. V was clipped by 4 bases and J by 5 bases, with 12 bases between them. CDR3 nucleotides: TGTGCCAGCAGCGTAGTAAGGGGGACTGAAGCTTTCTTT. Protein sequence: CASSVVRGTEAFF.

Only one count was recorded for this clone. This chain connects TRBV2 to TRBJ1-2, with 7 positions matching TRBD1. Germline V lookup: CDR1 SNHLY, CDR2 FYNNEI. The CDR3 is made up of 12 amino acids. Trimming cost V 6 bases and J 8 bases; bases outside gene matches: 6. For the CDR3, the DNA is TGTGCCAGCAGCGGGACAGTGGGGGGCTACACCTTC. Its protein is CASSGTVGGYTF.

The CDR3 is CASSVGTSLSTDTQYF. CDR3 nucleotides: TGTGCCAGCAGCGTAGGGACATCCTTGAGCACAGATACGCAGTATTTT. The chain links TRBV9 to TRBJ2-3; possibly TRBD1 for D (5 bases). The germline gives CDR1 SGDLS, CDR2 YYNGEE. This CDR3 contains 16 residues. V gave up 0 bases and J gave up 0 bases, with 11 bases separating them.

This rearrangement joins TRBV19 to TRBJ2-2, with 9 nucleotides matching TRBD2. V lost 4 bases and J lost 6; bases outside the gene matches: 12. The CDR3 runs 17 residues. Germline V gene data show CDR1 as LNHDA and CDR2 as SQIVND (reference sequence). The chain's CDR3 is CASSSGALAGTSGELFF. In nucleotides, the CDR3 is TGTGCCAGTAGTAGTGGGGCGCTAGCGGGAACATCCGGGGAGCTGTTTTTT.

The rearrangement joins TRBV9 to TRBJ1-1; D is undetermined. Trimming left V 0 bases short and J 0 bases short, with 15 bases between. Per the germline V gene, CDR1 is SGDLS and CDR2 is YYNGEE. CDR3 length: 17 residues. CDR3 region: CASSVVPISAVNTEAFF. As DNA, the CDR3 is TGTGCCAGCAGCGTAGTTCCAATCAGTGCGGTGAACACTGAAGCTTTCTTT.

This clone was counted once. This chain uses TRBV19 with TRBJ1-1; 7 bases line up with TRBD1. V lost 6 bases, J lost 5 bases, and 9 bases stayed unmatched. This CDR3 contains 14 residues. Germline V gene sequence: CDR1 LNHDA, CDR2 SQIVND (reference sequence). As DNA, the CDR3 is TGTGCCAGTAGACCCGACAGGGCTAGGACTGAAGCTTTCTTT. Protein sequence: CASRPDRARTEAFF.

The V call is TRBV29-1, the J call TRBJ1-2, with 9 bases lining up with TRBD1. V lost 4 bases, J lost 11 bases, and 5 bases stayed unmatched. The CDR3 is 11 residues long. Germline loops: CDR1 SQVTM, CDR2 ANQGSEA. The CDR3 DNA is TGCAGCGTTGTAACAGGGGGCGCTTACACCTTC. Amino acids: CSVVTGGAYTF.

The chain uses TRBV5-1 and TRBJ2-2; 7 bases align to TRBD1. The V segment lost 5 bases and the J segment 7 bases; nucleotides outside the gene matches: 8. The CDR3 has 14 residues. The germline V gene has CDR1 SGHRS and CDR2 YFSETQ. Here the CDR3 DNA reads TGCGCCAGCAGGTTACAGGGGATGGACGGGGAGCTGTTTTTT. This encodes CASRLQGMDGELFF.

This chain uses TRBV29-1 with TRBJ2-2, with D possibly being TRBD1 (6 bases). V was cut by 5 bases and J by 7 bases, with 14 bases left in between. CDR1 SQVTM and CDR2 ANQGSEA come from the germline V gene. This CDR3 comprises 13 residues. Here the CDR3 reads CSVKVGQLGELFF. The DNA of the CDR3 is TGCAGCGTTAAAGTCGGACAGCTCGGGGAGCTGTTTTTT.

The chain combines TRBV11-1 with TRBJ2-7; 8 bases are a match to TRBD2. From germline, CDR1 is SGHAT and CDR2 FQDESV (reference sequence). With 5 bases clipped from V and 6 bases from J, the junction kept 9 bases outside the gene matches. This CDR3 is built from 14 residues. CDR3 amino acids: CASSKGLASGEQYF. DNA for the CDR3: TGTGCCAGCAGCAAAGGACTAGCTTCGGGCGAGCAGTACTTC.